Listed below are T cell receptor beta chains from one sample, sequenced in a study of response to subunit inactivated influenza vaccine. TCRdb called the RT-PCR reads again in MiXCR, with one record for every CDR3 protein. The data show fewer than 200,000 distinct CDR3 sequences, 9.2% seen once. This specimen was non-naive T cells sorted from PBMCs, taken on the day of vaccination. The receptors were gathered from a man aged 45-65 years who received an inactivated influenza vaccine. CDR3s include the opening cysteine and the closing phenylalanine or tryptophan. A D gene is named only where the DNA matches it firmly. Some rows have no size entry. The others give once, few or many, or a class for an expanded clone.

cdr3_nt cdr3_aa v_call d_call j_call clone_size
TGCGCCAGCAGGACCGTCGCCCGGGGGGGAAATGAGCAGTTCTTC CASRTVARGGNEQFF TRBV10-2 TRBD2 TRBJ2-1 -
TGCGCCAGCAGCCAAGATGGGAGCGGGAGAAGTCTAGATACGCAGTATTTT CASSQDGSGRSLDTQYF TRBV4-3 TRBD2 TRBJ2-3 -
TGCAGTGCCCAGGGGAGGGGTAACTATGGCTACACCTTC CSAQGRGNYGYTF TRBV20-1 - TRBJ1-2 many
TGTGCCAGCAGTTCCGATACGCAGTATTTT CASSSDTQYF TRBV25-1 - TRBJ2-3 few
TGTGCCAGCAGCATGTCTAGCGGGGGGGCGGAGACCCAGTACTTC CASSMSSGGAETQYF TRBV12-3/TRBV12-4 TRBD2 TRBJ2-5 many
TGTGCCAGCAGTTTAACGAGCAAGAACACTGAAGCTTTCTTT CASSLTSKNTEAFF TRBV28 - TRBJ1-1 -
TGTGCCAGCAGCCCACAACCTCTCAGGGGCAAGGTGCGCACTGAAGCTTTCTTT CASSPQPLRGKVRTEAFF TRBV28 - TRBJ1-1 -
TGTGCCAGCAGCGGCAACAGGGGAACCGGGGAGCTGTTTTTT CASSGNRGTGELFF TRBV5-5 TRBD1 TRBJ2-2 few
TGTGCCAGCAGCCAAGCGGGGATCATGAACACTGAAGCTTTCTTT CASSQAGIMNTEAFF TRBV3-1 - TRBJ1-1 -
TGTGCCAGCAGGGGACAGGGGAACACCGGGGAGCTGTTTTTT CASRGQGNTGELFF TRBV7-9 TRBD1 TRBJ2-2 -
TGTGCCAGCTCAGGGGACTGGCTGAATCAGCCCCAGCATTTT CASSGDWLNQPQHF TRBV18 - TRBJ1-5 few
TGTGCCAGCGGCCCCCGGCTAGCGAGAGGTTACTCCTACAATGAGCAGTTCTTC CASGPRLARGYSYNEQFF TRBV28 - TRBJ2-1 -
TGTGCCAGCAGCGCTAGGCTAGGGACCGGGGAGCTGTTTTTT CASSARLGTGELFF TRBV7-7 - TRBJ2-2 -
TGTGCCAGCAGTTACAAGTTGCCTAGCGGGGGCTCCGAGCAGTACTTC CASSYKLPSGGSEQYF TRBV6-5 TRBD2 TRBJ2-7 few
TGTGCCAGCAGCGATGGACAGGGGTTTGATCAGCCCCAGCATTTT CASSDGQGFDQPQHF TRBV9 TRBD1 TRBJ1-5 many
TGTGCCAGCAGCCAAGATCATCAGACCCAGTACTTC CASSQDHQTQYF TRBV3-1 - TRBJ2-5 many
TGTGCCAGCAGCCGTCACAGGGGGCTGGAGACCCAGTACTTC CASSRHRGLETQYF TRBV14 TRBD1 TRBJ2-5 few
TGTGCCAGTAGTCCTACAGGGGGACAACCCTACAATGAGCAGTTCTTC CASSPTGGQPYNEQFF TRBV19 TRBD1 TRBJ2-1 many
TGCAGTGCTAGAGATCTAACGGGCACGGGGGAGCAGTACTTC CSARDLTGTGEQYF TRBV20-1 - TRBJ2-7 few
TGTGCCAGCAGCTTCCCCCCTGAGAGAAAGGGCCGATGGACCGGGGAGCTGTTTTTT CASSFPPERKGRWTGELFF TRBV11-2 - TRBJ2-2 -
TGTGCCAGCAGCCAAGCGAAAACCGACAGGGCTGAGACCCAGTACTTC CASSQAKTDRAETQYF TRBV3-1 TRBD1 TRBJ2-5 few
TGCAGTGCTAGAACCCCCGCAGGGGCTAACACTGAAGCTTTCTTT CSARTPAGANTEAFF TRBV20-1 - TRBJ1-1 -
TGTGCCAGCGGCAGGGGTAATGAAAAACTGTTTTTT CASGRGNEKLFF TRBV6-1 - TRBJ1-4 few
TGCGCCAGCAGCCAAGACGTGGTCGGACTAGCGGGTGACGGGACAGATACGCAGTATTTT CASSQDVVGLAGDGTDTQYF TRBV4-3 TRBD2 TRBJ2-3 many
TGTGCCAGCAGTTCTGAGGGGGGGAGCACAGATACGCAGTATTTT CASSSEGGSTDTQYF TRBV12-3/TRBV12-4 - TRBJ2-3 few
TGTGCCAGCAGCTTGATTGAGGCGGGGGAGCTGTTTTTT CASSLIEAGELFF TRBV7-2 - TRBJ2-2 -
TGCGCCAGCAGCCAAGAGAACGGACCCGGGACTGAAAAAGAGACCCAGTACTTC CASSQENGPGTEKETQYF TRBV4-3 - TRBJ2-5 few
TGCAGTGCTAGTTTCGGGCTAGCGGTCTCTGGGGCCAACGTCCTGACTTTC CSASFGLAVSGANVLTF TRBV20-1 TRBD2 TRBJ2-6 -
TGTGCCAGCAGCTGGGGCCAGAGAGGCACAGATACGCAGTATTTT CASSWGQRGTDTQYF TRBV3-1 - TRBJ2-3 few
TGTGCCAGCAGCCCTCTTCAGGGTCAGTACTTC CASSPLQGQYF TRBV7-9 - TRBJ2-5 few
TGCAGTGCTCCGGGACAGGGGCCGAACACTGAAGCTTTCTTT CSAPGQGPNTEAFF TRBV20-1 TRBD1 TRBJ1-1 -
TGTGCCAGCAGCTTGTTTGGGGCCCAAGAGACCCAGTACTTC CASSLFGAQETQYF TRBV5-6 - TRBJ2-5 many
TGTGCCAGTGGGGGGCCAAATCAGCCCCAGCATTTT CASGGPNQPQHF TRBV19 - TRBJ1-5 -
TGTGCCAGCAACTTGTGGGCGGAAGAGACCCAGTACTTC CASNLWAEETQYF TRBV7-9 - TRBJ2-5 -
TGCGCCAGCAGCGGGTTAGGGGGGGGCTATTACAATGAGCAGTTCTTC CASSGLGGGYYNEQFF TRBV4-1 - TRBJ2-1 -
TGTGCCACCGTTGGGACCGGCAATCAGCCCCAGCATTTT CATVGTGNQPQHF TRBV6-2/TRBV6-3 - TRBJ1-5 many
TGCAGTGCCGCTAAGCTGGGGGAAGCAGATACGCAGTATTTT CSAAKLGEADTQYF TRBV20-1 - TRBJ2-3 many
TGTGCCACCACCCCCGGGACCGGGACGTATGAAAAACTGTTTTTT CATTPGTGTYEKLFF TRBV28 - TRBJ1-4 many
TGTGCCAGCAGCTTGGCTACGGGACCCTACGAGCAGTACTTC CASSLATGPYEQYF TRBV5-5 - TRBJ2-7 -
TGTGCCAGCAGCTCAACGTATGTAGGCTCAACCTATGAACAAGAGACCCAGTACTTC CASSSTYVGSTYEQETQYF TRBV5-6 - TRBJ2-5 few
TGCAGCGTTGGACTAGCGGGGGTCCTTAGCTCCTACAATGAGCAGTTCTTC CSVGLAGVLSSYNEQFF TRBV29-1 TRBD2 TRBJ2-1 many
TGTGCCATCAGTGTGGACGGATTCACAGATACGCAGTATTTT CAISVDGFTDTQYF TRBV10-3 - TRBJ2-3 -
TGTGCCAGCAGCTACCGGGGACAGATCGAGACCCAGTACTTC CASSYRGQIETQYF TRBV5-5 TRBD1 TRBJ2-5 few
TGCGCCAGCACTCCTGGGACCTTCGGAGGAAACACCATATATTTT CASTPGTFGGNTIYF TRBV5-1 - TRBJ1-3 -
TGCAGTGCTAGGGCGGGGGCGCGGGACACCGGGGAGCTGTTTTTT CSARAGARDTGELFF TRBV20-1 - TRBJ2-2 -
TGTGCCAGCAGCCTTCGGGACCCCATAGGGGAGCAGTACTTC CASSLRDPIGEQYF TRBV7-9 - TRBJ2-7 few
TGTGCCAGCAGCCTAGTGGGTAGCCACGAGCAGTACTTC CASSLVGSHEQYF TRBV5-6 - TRBJ2-7 -
TGTGCCAGCAGCTTAGCGGAGGGAACGGTTTCACCCCTCCACTTT CASSLAEGTVSPLHF TRBV7-2 - TRBJ1-6 few
TGTGCCAGTAGTAACACAGGGGTCCTCTCCTACGAGCAGTACTTC CASSNTGVLSYEQYF TRBV19 TRBD1 TRBJ2-7 few
TGTGCCACCAGCACCGTAGGGGGGGGGGAGACCCAGTACTTC CATSTVGGGETQYF TRBV15 - TRBJ2-5 -
TGTGCCATCAGTGGGGGGGGGACACCAATCTACGAGCAGTACTTC CAISGGGTPIYEQYF TRBV10-3 - TRBJ2-7 many
TGTGCCAGCAGCTTAAGTGTGGTGCAGTTCTTC CASSLSVVQFF TRBV7-2 - TRBJ2-1 many
TGTGCCAGCAGCTTAGCGGGACTAGCGGGCAATTTTCCTATCTACGAGCAGTACTTC CASSLAGLAGNFPIYEQYF TRBV7-2 TRBD2 TRBJ2-7 -
TGTGCCAGCAGCGGACTCAGGGGGCGGAATTCACCCCTCCACTTT CASSGLRGRNSPLHF TRBV11-2 TRBD1 TRBJ1-6 few
TGTGCCAGCAGCGCCCTATCGAGCTCCTACAATGAGCAGTTCTTC CASSALSSSYNEQFF TRBV9 - TRBJ2-1 few
TGTGCCAGCAGCCAAGTTGGCGGGCCCTCCTACGAGCAGTACTTC CASSQVGGPSYEQYF TRBV4-2 - TRBJ2-7 -
TGTGCCAGCAGGGATGGGACCCTTCAAGAGACCCAGTACTTC CASRDGTLQETQYF TRBV7-8 - TRBJ2-5 -
TGTGCCAGCAGCCGACAGGGGGGGTTGCGGGAGCAGTACTTC CASSRQGGLREQYF TRBV14 TRBD1 TRBJ2-7 few
TGTGCCAGCAGCGCAGGGAGTAATAATTCACCCCTCCACTTT CASSAGSNNSPLHF TRBV12-3/TRBV12-4 - TRBJ1-6 few